This entry concerns a single TCR beta chain. What it binds is unknown. Clones were sequenced by immunoSEQ multiplex PCR, and TCRdb holds only the in-frame ones, with some missing. The profile shows some 130,000 clones, 80% to 90% of them singletons. This entry comes from a study of T cell responses to AZD1222 COVID-19 vaccine. Trimming at V came to 4 bases and at J to 10 bases, leaving 15 bases not matched to a gene. CDR3 size: 17 residues. Germline CDR1 reads LNHDA; CDR2 reads SQIVND (reference sequence). Study-level results: Just 5 to 7 people given AZD1222 tested seropositive at baseline. Compared with day 0, the breadth and depth of the Spike-specific TCR repertoire rose significantly after two doses of AZD1222.

Sequencing used peripheral blood, obtained on day 0 of AZD1222 vaccination. The chain is built from TRBV19 and TRBJ1-4, with 10 bases fitting TRBD1. The TCR originated in an adult in good health. The CDR3 loop is CASSRDRGSRLSGKLFF. The CDR3 DNA follows: TGTGCCAGTAGTAGGGACAGGGGCTCCAGGCTTTCCGGAAAACTGTTTTTT.